This TCR beta chain was found in a study of T cells in Graves' hyperthyroidism and ophthalmopathy. This CDR3 is built from 18 residues. Germline CDR1 is SGHVS and CDR2 is FNYEAQ. V lost 0 bases and J lost 1; bases outside the gene matches: 10. This clonotype showed up many times. The investigators amplified TCR beta CDR3 regions from RNA transcripts. RT-PCR in the first round (using the HTBI primer set) targeted the TCR CDR3. MiXCR, run by TCRdb on the multiplex PCR reads, gives a single entry per CDR3 protein. The table lists 550,000 to 600,000 distinct CDR3 sequences, around 42% of them singletons. This chain connects TRBV7-6 to TRBJ1-1; 8 nucleotides align to TRBD1. Material: peripheral blood or thyroid tissue (not recorded which). The source is an adult woman with Graves' disease, either hyperthyroidism or ophthalmopathy (not recorded which). The CDR3 loop reads CASSLALTDRGRNTEAFF. The CDR3 DNA is TGTGCCAGCAGCTTAGCGCTTACAGACAGGGGCAGGAACACTGAAGCTTTCTTT.